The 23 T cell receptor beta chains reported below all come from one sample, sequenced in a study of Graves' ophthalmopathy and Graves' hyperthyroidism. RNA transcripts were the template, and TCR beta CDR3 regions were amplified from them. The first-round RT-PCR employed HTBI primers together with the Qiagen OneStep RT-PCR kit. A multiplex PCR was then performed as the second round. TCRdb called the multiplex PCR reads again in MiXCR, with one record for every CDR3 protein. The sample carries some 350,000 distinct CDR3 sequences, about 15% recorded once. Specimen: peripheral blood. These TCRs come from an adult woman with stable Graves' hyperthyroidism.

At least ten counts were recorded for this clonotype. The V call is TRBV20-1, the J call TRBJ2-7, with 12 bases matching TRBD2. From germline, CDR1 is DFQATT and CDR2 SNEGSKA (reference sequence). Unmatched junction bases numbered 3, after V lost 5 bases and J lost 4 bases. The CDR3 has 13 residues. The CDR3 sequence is CSAETSGRYEQYF. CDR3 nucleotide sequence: TGCAGTGCTGAAACTAGCGGGAGGTACGAGCAGTACTTC.

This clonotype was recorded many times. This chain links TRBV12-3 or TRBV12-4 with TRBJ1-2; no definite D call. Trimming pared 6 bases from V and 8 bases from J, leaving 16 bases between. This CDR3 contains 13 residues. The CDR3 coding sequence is TGTGCCAGCAGGCCAACCGGGATCTGGGGCTACACCTTC. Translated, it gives CASRPTGIWGYTF.

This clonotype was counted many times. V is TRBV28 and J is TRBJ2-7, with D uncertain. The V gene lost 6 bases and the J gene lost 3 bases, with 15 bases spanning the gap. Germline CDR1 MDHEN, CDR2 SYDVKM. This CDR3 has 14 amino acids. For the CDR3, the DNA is TGTGCCAGCAGCCCCATTTTTGGGTACTACGAGCAGTACTTC. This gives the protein CASSPIFGYYEQYF.

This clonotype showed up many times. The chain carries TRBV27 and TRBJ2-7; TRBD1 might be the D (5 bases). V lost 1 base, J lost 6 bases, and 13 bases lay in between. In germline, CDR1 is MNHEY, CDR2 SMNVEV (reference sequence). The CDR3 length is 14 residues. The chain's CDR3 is CASSLWAGLGEQYF. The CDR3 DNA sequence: TGTGCCAGCAGTTTATGGGCAGGGCTGGGCGAGCAGTACTTC.

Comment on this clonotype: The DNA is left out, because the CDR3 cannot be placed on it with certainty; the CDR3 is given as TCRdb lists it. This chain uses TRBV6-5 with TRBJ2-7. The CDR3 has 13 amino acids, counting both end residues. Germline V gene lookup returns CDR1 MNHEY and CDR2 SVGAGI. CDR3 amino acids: CASSTSWDYEQYF.

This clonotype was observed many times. CDR3 sequence (DNA): TGTGCCAGCAGGAGGGTATCGGGGAACTATGGCTACACCTTC. Translation: CASRRVSGNYGYTF. This rearrangement joins TRBV27 to TRBJ1-2; D is unresolved. CDR1 is MNHEY and CDR2 is SMNVEV in the germline V gene (reference sequence). V was clipped by 6 bases and J by 2 bases, with 13 bases between them. This CDR3 is built from 14 residues.

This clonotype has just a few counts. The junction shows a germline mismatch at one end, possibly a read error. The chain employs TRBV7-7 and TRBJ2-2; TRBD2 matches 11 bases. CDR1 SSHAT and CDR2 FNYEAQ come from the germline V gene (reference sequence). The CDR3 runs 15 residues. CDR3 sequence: CASSPRLAGSGELFF. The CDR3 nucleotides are TGTGCTAGCAGCCCCAGACTAGCGGGATCCGGGGAGCTGTTTTTT.

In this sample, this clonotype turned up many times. CDR3 nucleotide sequence: TGTGCCAGTTCCGGGGGAAACACCATATATTTT. Translating gives CASSGGNTIYF. The chain uses TRBV27 and TRBJ1-3; D gene uncertain. Germline CDR1 and CDR2: MNHEY and SMNVEV (reference sequence). V was cut by 9 bases and J by 4 bases, with 7 bases left in between. The CDR3 covers 11 residues.

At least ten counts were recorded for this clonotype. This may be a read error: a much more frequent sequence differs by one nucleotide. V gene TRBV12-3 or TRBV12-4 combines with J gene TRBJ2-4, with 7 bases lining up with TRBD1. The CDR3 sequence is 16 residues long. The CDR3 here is CASTNRQGPSKDIQYF. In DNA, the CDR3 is TGTGCCAGCACCAACCGACAGGGTCCAAGCAAAGACATTCAGTACTTC.

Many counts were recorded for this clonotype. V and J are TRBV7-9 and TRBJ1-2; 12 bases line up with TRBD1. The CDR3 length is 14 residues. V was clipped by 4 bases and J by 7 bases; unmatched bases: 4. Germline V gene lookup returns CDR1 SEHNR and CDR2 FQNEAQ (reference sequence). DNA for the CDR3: TGTGCCAGCAGCTCCGGGACAGGGGGCTTTGGCTACACCTTC. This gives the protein CASSSGTGGFGYTF.

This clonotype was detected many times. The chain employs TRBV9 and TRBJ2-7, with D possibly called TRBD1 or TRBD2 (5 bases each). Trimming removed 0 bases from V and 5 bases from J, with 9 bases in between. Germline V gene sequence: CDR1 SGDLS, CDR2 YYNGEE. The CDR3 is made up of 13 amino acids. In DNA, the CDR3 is TGTGCCAGCAGCGTAGGGCGAGGGGACGAGCAGTACTTC. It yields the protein CASSVGRGDEQYF.

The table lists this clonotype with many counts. In nucleotides, the CDR3 is TGTGCCAGCAGTTTCTGGGCGACAGGCGGCAACACCATATATTTT. This gives the protein CASSFWATGGNTIYF. The chain recombines TRBV12-3 or TRBV12-4 with TRBJ1-3; D possibly corresponds to TRBD1 (6 bases). V lost 3 bases and J 7 bases, leaving 16 bases between the germline ends. The CDR3 loop spans 15 amino acids.

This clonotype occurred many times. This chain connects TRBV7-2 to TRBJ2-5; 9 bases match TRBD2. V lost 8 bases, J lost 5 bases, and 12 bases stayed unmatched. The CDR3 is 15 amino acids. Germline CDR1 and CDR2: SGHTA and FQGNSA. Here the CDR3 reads CASSHFSGRSETQYF. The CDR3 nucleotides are TGTGCCAGCTCTCACTTTAGCGGGAGATCGGAGACCCAGTACTTC. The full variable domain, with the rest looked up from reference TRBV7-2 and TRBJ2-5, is GAGVSQSPSNKVTEKGKDVELRCDPISGHTALYWYRQSLGQGLEFLIYFQGNSAPDKSGLPSDRFSAERTGGSVSTLTIQRTQQEDSAVYLCASSHFSGRSETQYFGPGTRLLVL.

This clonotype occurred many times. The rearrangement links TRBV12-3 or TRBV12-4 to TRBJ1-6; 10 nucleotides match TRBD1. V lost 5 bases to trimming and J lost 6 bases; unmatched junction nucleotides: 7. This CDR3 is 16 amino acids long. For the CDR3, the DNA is TGTGCCAGCAGTGTCCATTGGGACAGGGGTAATTCACCCCTCCACTTT. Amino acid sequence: CASSVHWDRGNSPLHF.

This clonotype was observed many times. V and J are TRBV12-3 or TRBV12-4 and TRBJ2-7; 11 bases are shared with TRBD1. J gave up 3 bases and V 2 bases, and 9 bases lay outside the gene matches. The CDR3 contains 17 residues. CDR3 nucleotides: TGTGCCAGCAGTTTAAGCTGGACAGGGGGCTTTAGCTACGAGCAGTACTTC. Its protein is CASSLSWTGGFSYEQYF.

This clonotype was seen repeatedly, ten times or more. The CDR3 sequence: CASSESPGKGTQYF. The CDR3 coding sequence is TGCGCCAGCAGTGAGTCGCCAGGCAAGGGGACCCAGTACTTC. The chain links TRBV10-1 to TRBJ2-5; D gene uncertain. CDR3 size: 14 residues. V was pared by 0 bases and J by 7 bases, with 12 bases between. CDR1 is WNHNN, CDR2 SYGVQD, per germline (reference sequence).

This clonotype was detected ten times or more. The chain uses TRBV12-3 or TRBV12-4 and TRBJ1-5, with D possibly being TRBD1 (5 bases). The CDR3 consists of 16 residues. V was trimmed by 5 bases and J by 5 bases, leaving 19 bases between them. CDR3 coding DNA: TGTGCCAGCAGTCGAACGGATAGAGGGGTAGATCAGCCCCAGCATTTT. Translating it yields CASSRTDRGVDQPQHF.

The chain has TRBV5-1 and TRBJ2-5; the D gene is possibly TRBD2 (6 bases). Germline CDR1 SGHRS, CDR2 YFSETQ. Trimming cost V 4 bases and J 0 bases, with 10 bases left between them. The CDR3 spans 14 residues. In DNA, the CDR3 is TGCGCCAGCAGCCAAGCGGGCAACCAAGAGACCCAGTACTTC. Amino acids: CASSQAGNQETQYF. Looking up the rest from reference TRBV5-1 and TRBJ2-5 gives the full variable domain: KAGVTQTPRYLIKTRGQQVTLSCSPISGHRSVSWYQQTPGQGLQFLFEYFSETQRNKGNFPGRFSGRQFSNSRSEMNVSTLELGDSALYLCASSQAGNQETQYFGPGTRLLVL.

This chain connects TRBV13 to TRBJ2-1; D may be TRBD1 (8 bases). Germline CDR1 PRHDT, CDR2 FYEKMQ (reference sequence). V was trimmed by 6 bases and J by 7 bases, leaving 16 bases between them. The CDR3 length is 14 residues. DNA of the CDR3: TGTGCCAGCAGTTCCAACAGGGGGGGGAATGAGCAGTTCTTC. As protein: CASSSNRGGNEQFF.

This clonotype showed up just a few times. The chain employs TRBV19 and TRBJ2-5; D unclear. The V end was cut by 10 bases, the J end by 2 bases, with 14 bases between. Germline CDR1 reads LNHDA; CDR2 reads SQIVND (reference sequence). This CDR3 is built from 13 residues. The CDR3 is CANSPQGQETQYF. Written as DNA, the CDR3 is TGTGCCAATAGCCCCCAAGGTCAAGAGACCCAGTACTTC.

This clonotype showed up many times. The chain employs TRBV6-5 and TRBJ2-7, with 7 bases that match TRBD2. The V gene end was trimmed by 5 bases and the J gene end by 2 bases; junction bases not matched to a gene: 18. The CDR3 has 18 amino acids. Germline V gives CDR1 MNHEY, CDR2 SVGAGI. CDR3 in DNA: TGTGCCAGCAGTAATAACCTAGCGGTAATGCGAGGGACCTACGAGCAGTACTTC. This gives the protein CASSNNLAVMRGTYEQYF.

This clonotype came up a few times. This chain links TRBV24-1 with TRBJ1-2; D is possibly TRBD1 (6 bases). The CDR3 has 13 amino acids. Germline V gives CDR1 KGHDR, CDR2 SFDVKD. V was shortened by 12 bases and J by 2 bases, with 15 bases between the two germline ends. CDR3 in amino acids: CASYQGQNYGYTF. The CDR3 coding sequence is TGTGCCTCCTACCAGGGGCAGAACTATGGCTACACCTTC.

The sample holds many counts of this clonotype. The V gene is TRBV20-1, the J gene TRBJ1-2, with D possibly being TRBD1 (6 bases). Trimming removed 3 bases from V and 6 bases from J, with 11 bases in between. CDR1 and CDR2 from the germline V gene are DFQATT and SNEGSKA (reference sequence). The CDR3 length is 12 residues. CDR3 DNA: TGCAGTGCTAGGCAGGGGATCCATGGCTACACCTTC. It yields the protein CSARQGIHGYTF.